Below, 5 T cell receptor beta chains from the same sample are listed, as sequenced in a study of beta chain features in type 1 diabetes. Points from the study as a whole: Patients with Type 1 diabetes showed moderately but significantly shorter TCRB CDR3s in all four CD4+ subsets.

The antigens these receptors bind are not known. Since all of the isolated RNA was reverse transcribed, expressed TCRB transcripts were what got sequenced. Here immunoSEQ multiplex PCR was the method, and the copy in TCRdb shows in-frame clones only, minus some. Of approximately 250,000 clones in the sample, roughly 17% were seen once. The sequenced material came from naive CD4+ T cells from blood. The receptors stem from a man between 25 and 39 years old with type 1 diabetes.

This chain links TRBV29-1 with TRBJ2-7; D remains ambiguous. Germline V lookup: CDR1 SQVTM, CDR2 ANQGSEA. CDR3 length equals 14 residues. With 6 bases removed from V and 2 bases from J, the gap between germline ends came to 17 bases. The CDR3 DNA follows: TGCAGCGTCCGAACCCAGGTTGGTACCTACGAGCAGTACTTC. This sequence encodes CSVRTQVGTYEQYF.

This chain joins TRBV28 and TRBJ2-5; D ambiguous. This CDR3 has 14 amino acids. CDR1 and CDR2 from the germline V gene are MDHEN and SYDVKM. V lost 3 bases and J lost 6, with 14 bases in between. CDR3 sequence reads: CASSLDLSGKTQYF. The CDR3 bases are TGTGCCAGCAGTTTGGACCTCTCAGGAAAGACCCAGTACTTC.

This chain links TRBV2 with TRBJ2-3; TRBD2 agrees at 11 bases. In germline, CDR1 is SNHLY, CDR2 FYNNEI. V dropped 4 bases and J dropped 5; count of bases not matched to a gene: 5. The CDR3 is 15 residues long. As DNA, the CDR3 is TGTGCCAGCAGTGCGATGACTAGCGGGAAAGATACGCAGTATTTT. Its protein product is CASSAMTSGKDTQYF.

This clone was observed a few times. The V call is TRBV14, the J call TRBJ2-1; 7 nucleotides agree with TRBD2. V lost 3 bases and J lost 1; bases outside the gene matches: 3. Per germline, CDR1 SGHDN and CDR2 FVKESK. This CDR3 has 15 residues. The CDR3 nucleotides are TGTGCCAGCAGCCAGACGGGAGGTTCCTACAATGAGCAGTTCTTC. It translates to CASSQTGGSYNEQFF.

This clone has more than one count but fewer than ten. CDR3 loop: CASSSGQGFTGELFF. The CDR3 DNA reads TGTGCCAGCAGTTCGGGACAGGGGTTCACCGGGGAGCTGTTTTTT. The chain employs TRBV27 and TRBJ2-2, with TRBD1 matching over 10 bases. This CDR3 has 15 amino acids. The V gene's germline CDR1 is MNHEY and CDR2 SMNVEV (reference sequence). The V segment lost 4 bases and the J segment 4 bases; nucleotides outside the gene matches: 3.